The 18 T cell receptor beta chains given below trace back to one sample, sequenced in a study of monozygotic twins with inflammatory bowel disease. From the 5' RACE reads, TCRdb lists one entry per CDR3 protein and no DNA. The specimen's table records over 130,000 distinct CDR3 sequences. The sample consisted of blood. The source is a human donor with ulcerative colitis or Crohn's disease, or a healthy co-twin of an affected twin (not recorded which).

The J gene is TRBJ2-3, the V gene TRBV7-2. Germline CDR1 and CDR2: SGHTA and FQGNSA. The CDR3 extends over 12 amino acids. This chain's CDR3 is CASRRVTDTQYF.

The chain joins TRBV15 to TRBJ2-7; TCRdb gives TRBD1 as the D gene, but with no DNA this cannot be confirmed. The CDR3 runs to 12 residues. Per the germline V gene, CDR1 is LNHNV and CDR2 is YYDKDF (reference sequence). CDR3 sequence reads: CATRGATYEQYF.

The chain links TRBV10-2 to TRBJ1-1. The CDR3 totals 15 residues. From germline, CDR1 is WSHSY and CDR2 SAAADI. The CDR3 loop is CASSERRNTNTEAFF.

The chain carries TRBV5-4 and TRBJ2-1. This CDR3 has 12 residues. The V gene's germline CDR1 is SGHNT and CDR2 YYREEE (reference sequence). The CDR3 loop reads CASSSDHNEQFF.

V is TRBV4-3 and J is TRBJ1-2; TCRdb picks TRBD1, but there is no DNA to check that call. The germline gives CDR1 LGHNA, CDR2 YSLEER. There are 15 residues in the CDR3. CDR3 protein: CASSQEPAGVRGYTF.

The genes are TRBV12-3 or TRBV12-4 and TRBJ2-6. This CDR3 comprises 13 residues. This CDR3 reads CASRVSGANVLTF.

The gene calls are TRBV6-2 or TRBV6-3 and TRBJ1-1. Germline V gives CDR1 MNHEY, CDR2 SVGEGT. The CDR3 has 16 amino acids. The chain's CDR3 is CASSSPRSAVNTEAFF.

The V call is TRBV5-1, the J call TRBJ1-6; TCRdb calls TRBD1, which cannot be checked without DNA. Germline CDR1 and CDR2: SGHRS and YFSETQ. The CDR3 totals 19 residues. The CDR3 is CASSLNPETDSSYNSPLHF.

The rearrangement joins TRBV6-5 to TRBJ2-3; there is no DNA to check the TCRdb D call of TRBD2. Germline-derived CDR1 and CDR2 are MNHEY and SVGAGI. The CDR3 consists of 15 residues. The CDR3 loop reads CASSYKAGGSDTQYF.

The CDR3 sequence is CASSPTGTGRMNEQFF. The J gene is TRBJ2-1, the V gene TRBV6-5; TCRdb calls TRBD1, which cannot be checked without DNA. Germline CDR1 reads MNHEY; CDR2 reads SVGAGI. This CDR3 comprises 16 residues.

The CDR3: CASSDRGTQHF. V and J are TRBV2 and TRBJ1-5; the D call of TRBD1 rests on TCRdb alone, since no DNA is present to check it. Germline CDR1 SNHLY, CDR2 FYNNEI. The CDR3 spans 11 residues.

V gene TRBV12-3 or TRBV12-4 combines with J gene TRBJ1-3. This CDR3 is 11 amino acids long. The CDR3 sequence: CASSFSVSIYF.

CDR3 amino acids: CASSLLLGVADTQYF. The chain joins TRBV5-1 to TRBJ2-3; the TRBD1 assignment by TCRdb is unverifiable without DNA. CDR1 and CDR2 from the germline V gene are SGHRS and YFSETQ. This CDR3 is built from 15 residues.

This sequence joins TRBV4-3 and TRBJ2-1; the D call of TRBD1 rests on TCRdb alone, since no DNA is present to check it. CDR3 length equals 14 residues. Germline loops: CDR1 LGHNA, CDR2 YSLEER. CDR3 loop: CASSHPGFRGEQFF.

CDR3 amino acids: CATAVGDQPQHF. This chain connects TRBV12-3 or TRBV12-4 to TRBJ1-5. This CDR3 spans 12 amino acids.

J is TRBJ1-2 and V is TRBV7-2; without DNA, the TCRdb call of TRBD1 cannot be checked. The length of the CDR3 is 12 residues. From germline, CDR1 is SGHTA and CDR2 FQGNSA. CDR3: CASSLRGYGYTF.

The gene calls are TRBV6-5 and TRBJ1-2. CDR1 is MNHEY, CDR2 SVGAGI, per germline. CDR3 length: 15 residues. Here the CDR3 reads CASSYQGLINYGYTF.

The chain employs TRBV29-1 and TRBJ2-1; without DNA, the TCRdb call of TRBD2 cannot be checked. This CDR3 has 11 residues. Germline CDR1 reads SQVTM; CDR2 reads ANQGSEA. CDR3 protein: CSPLRGRMQFF.